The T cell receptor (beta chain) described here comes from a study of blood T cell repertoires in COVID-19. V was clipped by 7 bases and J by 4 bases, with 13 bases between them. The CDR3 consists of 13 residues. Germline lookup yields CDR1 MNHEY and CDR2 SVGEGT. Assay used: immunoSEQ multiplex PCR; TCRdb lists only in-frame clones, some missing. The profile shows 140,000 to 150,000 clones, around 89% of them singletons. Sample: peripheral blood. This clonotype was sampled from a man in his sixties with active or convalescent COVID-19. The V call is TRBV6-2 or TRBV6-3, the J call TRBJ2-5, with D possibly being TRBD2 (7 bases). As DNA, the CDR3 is TGTGCCAGCACCCCTGCGGGGGCAGAGACCCAGTACTTC. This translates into CASTPAGAETQYF.